These 15 T cell receptor beta chains were all obtained from the same sample, sequenced in a study of beta chain features in type 1 diabetes. Of the isolated RNA, all was reverse transcribed, and so the sequenced material was expressed TCRB transcripts. The table came from immunoSEQ multiplex PCR; TCRdb's copy has only in-frame clones and leaves some out. The data contain hundreds of thousands of clones, less than 20% of them singletons. Sample: naive CD4+ T cells from blood. The receptors here all came from a man between 18 and 35 years old in good health.

The chain is built from TRBV2 and TRBJ1-5, with 7 bases lining up with TRBD1. J lost 2 bases, V lost 8 bases, and 3 bases had no gene match. The CDR3 totals 13 residues. Germline CDR1 is SNHLY and CDR2 is FYNNEI. The chain's CDR3 is CASRDSRNQPQHF. CDR3 coding DNA: TGTGCCAGCCGGGACAGCCGCAATCAGCCCCAGCATTTT.

The rearrangement uses TRBV5-1 and TRBJ1-2; TRBD1 matches 10 bases. CDR3 length: 14 residues. V shed 4 bases and J 4 bases; nucleotides not matched to a gene: 4. Per germline, CDR1 SGHRS and CDR2 YFSETQ. CDR3 region: CASSPGTGAYGYTF. CDR3 nucleotide sequence: TGCGCCAGCAGCCCCGGGACAGGGGCCTATGGCTACACCTTC.

This clone was counted only a few times. This chain uses TRBV6-5 with TRBJ1-2, with TRBD1 matching over 7 bases. The CDR3 covers 14 residues. After removal of 9 bases from V and 5 bases from J, the junction contained 12 bases not matched to a gene. Germline CDR1 MNHEY, CDR2 SVGAGI. CDR3 amino acids: CASAPDRADYGYTF. CDR3 DNA: TGTGCCAGTGCCCCCGACAGGGCGGATTATGGCTACACCTTC.

This clone was detected a few times. The chain links TRBV15 to TRBJ2-4; D might be TRBD1 (5 bases). Germline CDR1 reads LNHNV; CDR2 reads YYDKDF (reference sequence). V lost 0 bases and J lost 1, with 13 bases in between. The CDR3 runs to 17 residues. The chain's CDR3 is CATSRDTTGVAKNIQYF. The CDR3 nucleotides are TGTGCCACCAGCAGAGACACCACAGGAGTGGCCAAAAACATTCAGTACTTC.

This clone came up a few times. This chain connects TRBV5-1 to TRBJ2-3; 9 bases line up with TRBD2. Per the germline V gene, CDR1 is SGHRS and CDR2 is YFSETQ. V gave up 4 bases and J gave up 1 base; unmatched junction bases: 4. The CDR3 has 15 residues. CDR3 in amino acids: CASSRTSVGTDTQYF. Written as DNA, the CDR3 is TGCGCCAGCAGCAGGACTAGCGTGGGCACAGATACGCAGTATTTT. The complete variable domain, with remaining parts taken from reference TRBV5-1 and TRBJ2-3, reads KAGVTQTPRYLIKTRGQQVTLSCSPISGHRSVSWYQQTPGQGLQFLFEYFSETQRNKGNFPGRFSGRQFSNSRSEMNVSTLELGDSALYLCASSRTSVGTDTQYFGPGTRLTVL.

The chain recombines TRBV30 with TRBJ1-1, with D possibly being TRBD1 (6 bases). This CDR3 spans 13 amino acids. The V end was cut by 3 bases, the J end by 0 bases, with 8 bases between. The V gene's germline CDR1 is GTSNPN and CDR2 SVGIG (reference sequence). The DNA of the CDR3 is TGTGCCTGGAGGGGACAAATGAACACTGAAGCTTTCTTT. Translation: CAWRGQMNTEAFF.

Here the CDR3 reads CATSQDRATKTQYF. The CDR3 nucleotides read TGTGCCACCAGCCAAGACAGGGCCACTAAGACCCAGTACTTC. J is TRBJ2-5 and V is TRBV15, with 7 bases lining up with TRBD1. The CDR3 is 14 amino acids. The V gene's germline CDR1 is LNHNV and CDR2 YYDKDF (reference sequence). Unmatched junction bases numbered 9, after V lost 5 bases and J lost 6 bases.

J is TRBJ1-5 and V is TRBV5-4; unclear D gene. This CDR3 is built from 15 residues. Trimming shortened V by 0 bases and J by 0 bases, and 7 bases separated the two germline ends. Germline V lookup: CDR1 SGHNT, CDR2 YYREEE (reference sequence). The CDR3 DNA reads TGTGCCAGCAGCTTGGATACGGGTAGCAATCAGCCCCAGCATTTT. It is translated as CASSLDTGSNQPQHF. The complete variable domain, with remaining parts taken from reference TRBV5-4 and TRBJ1-5, reads ETGVTQSPTHLIKTRGQQVTLRCSSQSGHNTVSWYQQALGQGPQFIFQYYREEENGRGNFPPRFSGLQFPNYSSELNVNALELDDSALYLCASSLDTGSNQPQHFGDGTRLSIL.

The rearrangement uses TRBV5-1 and TRBJ1-4; tentative D call: TRBD1 (6 bases). CDR1 and CDR2 (germline): SGHRS, YFSETQ. The V end was cut by 4 bases, the J end by 7 bases, with 17 bases between. This CDR3 comprises 15 residues. CDR3 nucleotide sequence: TGCGCCAGCAGCCTACAGCAGGGGAAACGTGAAAAACTGTTTTTT. It translates to CASSLQQGKREKLFF.

This clone was found a few times. The V call is TRBV15, the J call TRBJ2-7, with D perhaps matching TRBD1 or TRBD2 (5 bases each). Trimming removed 5 bases from V and 0 bases from J, with 11 bases in between. Germline CDR1 is LNHNV and CDR2 is YYDKDF (reference sequence). This CDR3 has 14 residues. DNA for the CDR3: TGTGCCACCAGCCCGGGGCCGAGCTCCTACGAGCAGTACTTC. It codes for CATSPGPSSYEQYF.

J is TRBJ2-2 and V is TRBV7-3, with D possibly matching TRBD2 (6 bases). Germline-derived CDR1 and CDR2 are SGHTA and FQGTGA. The CDR3 contains 16 residues. V lost 5 bases and J lost 0, with 13 bases in between. The CDR3 DNA reads as TGTGCCAGCAGCCGGGTCGGGAGCTCGAACACCGGGGAGCTGTTTTTT. This encodes CASSRVGSSNTGELFF.

The gene calls are TRBV7-3 and TRBJ1-1; D is unclear. Between the trimmed V and J ends, which lost 2 bases and 0 bases, there was a span of 7 bases. Germline V gene sequence: CDR1 SGHTA, CDR2 FQGTGA. This CDR3 comprises 14 residues. The CDR3 protein is CASSLLRMNTEAFF. CDR3 nucleotides: TGTGCCAGCAGCTTACTACGGATGAACACTGAAGCTTTCTTT.

This clone was observed a few times. The chain uses TRBV29-1 and TRBJ1-1; maybe TRBD1 (6 bases). Trimming left V 0 bases short and J 4 bases short, with 21 bases between. The CDR3 has 17 amino acids. Germline CDR1 and CDR2: SQVTM and ANQGSEA. The CDR3 is CSVEDPPGRGWGTEAFF. CDR3 nucleotides: TGCAGCGTTGAAGATCCCCCGGGAAGGGGGTGGGGCACTGAAGCTTTCTTT.

This clone was observed a handful of times. The chain combines TRBV5-1 with TRBJ1-1; the D gene is possibly TRBD1 (5 bases). The length of the CDR3 is 15 residues. CDR1 is SGHRS, CDR2 YFSETQ, per germline. Trimming pared 0 bases from V and 5 bases from J, leaving 14 bases between. CDR3 protein: CASSLGTWGETEAFF. The CDR3 region has the DNA TGCGCCAGCAGCTTGGGGACATGGGGGGAGACTGAAGCTTTCTTT.

This clone has only a few counts. The DNA for the CDR3 is TGTGCCAGCAGCACCCTAGGGACTGCATATGGCTACACCTTC. Translated: CASSTLGTAYGYTF. V gene TRBV6-5 combines with J gene TRBJ1-2; tentatively, D is TRBD1 (5 bases). Germline CDR1 MNHEY, CDR2 SVGAGI. This CDR3 is built from 14 residues. Trimming pared 6 bases from V and 5 bases from J, leaving 16 bases between.